Shown below are 11 T cell receptor beta chains from a single sample sequenced in a study of blood T cell repertoires in COVID-19. Measured with immunoSEQ multiplex PCR; TCRdb has only the in-frame clones, and not every one. This sample has over 45,000 clones, with around 89% found just once. The sequenced sample was peripheral blood. These receptors all come from a woman aged 60 to 75 with active COVID-19.

The CDR3 loop reads CASSESRNNEQFF. CDR3 bases: TGTGCCAGCAGTGAATCGAGAAACAATGAGCAGTTCTTC. The V and J genes are TRBV2 and TRBJ2-1; D is ambiguous. Germline CDR1 and CDR2: SNHLY and FYNNEI. V gave up 2 bases and J gave up 5 bases, with 7 bases separating them. CDR3 length: 13 amino acids.

The chain has TRBV5-5 and TRBJ1-4; 9 positions agree with TRBD1. With 4 bases clipped from V and 5 bases from J, the junction kept 9 bases outside the gene matches. This CDR3 comprises 16 residues. CDR1 is SGHKS, CDR2 YYEKEE, per germline (reference sequence). The CDR3 loop reads CASSPASTGGNEKLFF. In DNA form, the CDR3 reads TGTGCCAGCAGCCCCGCCTCGACAGGGGGAAATGAAAAACTGTTTTTT.

This clone was seen once. The junction does not match germline at one end; this may be a read error. The J gene is TRBJ1-1, the V gene TRBV7-7; 10 bases line up with TRBD1. CDR3 size: 13 residues. Germline V gives CDR1 SSHAT, CDR2 FNYEAQ (reference sequence). The CDR3 sequence: CASSLGQGTEAFF. Here the CDR3 DNA reads TGTGCTAGCAGCTTGGGACAGGGGACTGAAGCTTTCTTT.

This chain joins TRBV12-5 and TRBJ1-2; 7 bases are a match to TRBD1. Germline V gives CDR1 LGHNT, CDR2 FRNRAP. V trimming: 5 bases; J trimming: 5 bases; junction bases outside the gene matches: 11. The CDR3 covers 15 residues. DNA for the CDR3: TGTGCTAGTGGTCCGGACCGGGACAGAAATTATGGCTACACCTTC. This translates into CASGPDRDRNYGYTF.

The chain employs TRBV27 and TRBJ2-2, with TRBD2 matching over 8 bases. The trim removed 5 bases at V and 7 bases at J, leaving 15 bases unmatched. This CDR3 is 17 amino acids long. Germline lookup yields CDR1 MNHEY and CDR2 SMNVEV (reference sequence). This CDR3 reads CASSLRLVRGGNGELFF. CDR3 coding DNA: TGTGCCAGCAGTCTCCGACTTGTCCGGGGGGGGAACGGGGAGCTGTTTTTT.

The J gene is TRBJ1-1, the V gene TRBV6-5; 10 bases match TRBD1. CDR3 size: 13 residues. Germline V gene data show CDR1 as MNHEY and CDR2 as SVGAGI. The junction had 2 bases not matched to a gene; V was cut back by 6 bases and J by 4 bases. CDR3 amino acids: CASRTGGRTEAFF. The CDR3 DNA reads TGTGCCAGCAGGACAGGGGGCCGCACTGAAGCTTTCTTT.

The chain has TRBV9 and TRBJ1-1, with D hard to call. The germline V gene encodes CDR1 SGDLS and CDR2 YYNGEE. Trimming removed 4 bases at V and 1 base at J, with 8 bases between. The CDR3 runs to 13 residues. The chain's CDR3 is CASSSQSNTEAFF. In DNA, the CDR3 is TGTGCCAGCAGCTCCCAGTCGAACACTGAAGCTTTCTTT.

The genes are TRBV15 and TRBJ2-7, with 10 bases matching TRBD1. CDR3 length: 15 residues. CDR1 LNHNV and CDR2 YYDKDF come from the germline V gene (reference sequence). With 5 bases clipped from V and 1 base from J, the junction kept 5 bases outside the gene matches. The CDR3 is CATSEKGQGSYEQYF. Written as DNA, the CDR3 is TGTGCCACCAGCGAGAAGGGACAGGGGTCCTACGAGCAGTACTTC.

This chain connects TRBV10-3 to TRBJ2-1; 12 nucleotides align to TRBD2. The CDR3 is 17 amino acids. The V segment lost 6 bases and the J segment 6 bases; nucleotides outside the gene matches: 12. Germline lookup yields CDR1 ENHRY and CDR2 SYGVKD. The CDR3 nucleotides are TGTGCCATCAGGCCACTGCTAGCGGGGGGGCTCATCAATGAGCAGTTCTTC. It is translated as CAIRPLLAGGLINEQFF.

This clone was seen once. The J gene is TRBJ2-1, the V gene TRBV18; D is unclear. The germline V gene encodes CDR1 KGHSH and CDR2 LQKENI. The CDR3 length is 15 residues. The germline V and J ends were trimmed by 2 bases and 0 bases, with 8 bases remaining between them. This CDR3 reads CASSPGRSSYNEQFF. In DNA, the CDR3 is TGTGCCAGCTCACCAGGGCGTAGCTCCTACAATGAGCAGTTCTTC.

The chain employs TRBV13 and TRBJ2-7, with 11 positions matching TRBD2. Trimming removed 7 bases from V and 2 bases from J; junction bases left unmatched: 28. Germline CDR1 is PRHDT and CDR2 is FYEKMQ (reference sequence). This CDR3 has 22 residues. CDR3 DNA sequence: TGTGCCAGCACTCTCCGAACTAGCGGGGGAGACGGCGATTCTCCTAGAACCTACGAGCAGTACTTC. This sequence encodes CASTLRTSGGDGDSPRTYEQYF.